This T cell receptor beta chain was identified during a study of CD8+ T cells in alopecia areata. Study in general: Oral tofacitinib, 5 to 10 mg twice daily, was given in an open-label trial.

About this clone itself: Its target is unknown.

General study findings and limits: Normal skin's resident alphabeta T cells are also sequenced in scalp samples.

Sequencing templates came from extracted RNA that was reverse transcribed into cDNA. Some clones are missing from TCRdb's copy, which holds only in-frame ones; the method was immunoSEQ multiplex PCR. The table lists about 160,000 clones, over 45% of them singletons. V lost 4 bases and J lost 4, with 16 bases in between. Germline V gives CDR1 SQVTM, CDR2 ANQGSEA. The CDR3 has 14 amino acids. This TCR was sampled from a human donor with alopecia areata. Sequencing was carried out using CD4+ T cells sorted from blood. The chain combines TRBV29-1 with TRBJ2-5, with D maybe TRBD1 (6 bases). The DNA for the CDR3 is TGCAGCGTTGCCCCCGGACAGCTGGGAGAGACCCAGTACTTC. Its protein product is CSVAPGQLGETQYF.